Below are 27 T cell receptor beta chains sequenced from a single sample in a study of shared clonotypes between healthy human individuals. The data were produced by immunoSEQ multiplex PCR, yet TCRdb's version contains in-frame clones alone and is incomplete. The sample lists 600,000 to 750,000 clones, 72% seen once, with less than 2% in the top ten. The sequenced material came from memory CD4+ T cells sorted from blood. The subset here: CD45RA-negative fraction. These receptors were taken from a woman in her thirties in good health.

The CDR3 bases are TGTGCCTGGAGTGCGGGACCTGGTCCCCAGTACTTC. This sequence encodes CAWSAGPGPQYF. This chain joins TRBV30 and TRBJ2-5; D may correspond to TRBD1 or TRBD2 (5 bases each). CDR1 GTSNPN and CDR2 SVGIG come from the germline V gene (reference sequence). This CDR3 is 12 amino acids long. V was pared by 1 base and J by 9 bases, with 12 bases between. Drawing the rest from reference TRBV30 and TRBJ2-5, the complete variable domain is SQTIHQWPATLVQPVGSPLSLECTVEGTSNPNLYWYRQAAGRGLQLLFYSVGIGQISSEVPQNLSASRPQDRQFILSSKKLLLSDSGFYLCAWSAGPGPQYFGPGTRLLVL.

This rearrangement joins TRBV6-5 to TRBJ2-5; D is uncertain. The J call may be incorrect, as the DNA end agrees better with TRBJ2-7. CDR3 length equals 13 residues. Germline V lookup: CDR1 MNHEY, CDR2 SVGAGI. The DNA for the CDR3 is TGTGCCAGCAGTTACGGGTCGGCCTTCGAGCAGTACTTC. Its protein is CASSYGSAFEQYF.

The rearrangement joins TRBV5-4 to TRBJ2-7, with D perhaps being TRBD1 or TRBD2 (5 bases each). V lost 4 bases and J lost 7, with 18 bases in between. CDR3 length: 14 amino acids. Per the germline V gene, CDR1 is SGHNT and CDR2 is YYREEE (reference sequence). CDR3 loop: CASSRGRQEGEQYF. CDR3 bases: TGTGCCAGCAGCAGGGGACGGCAAGAGGGAGAGCAGTACTTC.

Details on this clone: The same CDR3 can be traced to other DNA sequences in this sample. The V and J genes are TRBV9 and TRBJ1-2; TRBD1 matches at 7 bases. V lost 0 bases, J lost 2 bases, and 1 base stayed unmatched. In germline, CDR1 is SGDLS, CDR2 YYNGEE. The CDR3 length is 14 residues. The CDR3 region is CASSVGTGNYGYTF. CDR3 nucleotide sequence: TGTGCCAGCAGCGTAGGGACAGGAAACTATGGCTACACCTTC.

With regard to this clone: The sample carries other DNA sequences with the same CDR3. This chain uses TRBV30 with TRBJ1-5; D remains unclear. Trimming removed 0 bases from V and 5 bases from J, with 8 bases in between. Germline values: CDR1 GTSNPN, CDR2 SVGIG (reference sequence). This CDR3 has 13 residues. The CDR3 loop reads CAWSVQGYQPQHF. The CDR3 nucleotides are TGTGCCTGGAGTGTACAAGGTTATCAGCCCCAGCATTTT.

The chain couples TRBV27 to TRBJ1-2; TRBD1 matches at 8 bases. Losses at the gene ends were 5 bases for V and 4 bases for J; bases not matched to a gene: 9. This CDR3 has 15 residues. Per germline, CDR1 MNHEY and CDR2 SMNVEV (reference sequence). The CDR3 DNA reads as TGTGCCAGCAGTCCCGCAGGGGGCTCGATCTATGGCTACACCTTC. Its protein is CASSPAGGSIYGYTF.

The chain couples TRBV7-9 to TRBJ1-1; TRBD1 matches 7 bases. Unmatched junction bases numbered 4, after V lost 5 bases and J lost 4 bases. This CDR3 has 13 amino acids. Germline V gives CDR1 SEHNR, CDR2 FQNEAQ (reference sequence). The CDR3 spells CASSRQGATEAFF. CDR3 DNA: TGTGCCAGCAGCCGACAGGGTGCCACTGAAGCTTTCTTT.

The chain has TRBV7-9 and TRBJ2-2, with no clear D. Germline CDR1 reads SEHNR; CDR2 reads FQNEAQ (reference sequence). The CDR3 has 14 residues. The V end was cut by 1 base, the J end by 1 base, with 4 bases between. CDR3 DNA sequence: TGTGCCAGCAGCTTAGTCAAGAACACCGGGGAGCTGTTTTTT. This gives the protein CASSLVKNTGELFF.

Here the CDR3 reads CASRLTGQETQYF. CDR3 in DNA: TGTGCCAGCAGGCTGACAGGACAAGAGACCCAGTACTTC. The V and J genes are TRBV28 and TRBJ2-5; D possibly corresponds to TRBD1 (6 bases). The CDR3 covers 13 residues. Deletions cut 6 bases from V and 2 bases from J, with 10 bases between. Germline assignment: CDR1 MDHEN and CDR2 SYDVKM. Based on the CDR3 plus reference TRBV28 and TRBJ2-5, the full variable domain is DVKVTQSSRYLVKRTGEKVFLECVQDMDHENMFWYRQDPGLGLRLIYFSYDVKMKEKGDIPEGYSVSREKKERFSLILESASTNQTSMYLCASRLTGQETQYFGPGTRLLVL.

In its sample, this clone was seen a few times. The J gene is TRBJ1-2, the V gene TRBV5-1; unclear D gene. The CDR3 is 12 amino acids. Germline-derived CDR1 and CDR2 are SGHRS and YFSETQ. Trimming removed 4 bases at V and 4 bases at J, with 8 bases between. The CDR3 is CASSPDGYGYTF. The CDR3 DNA sequence: TGCGCCAGCAGCCCGGACGGCTATGGCTACACCTTC.

This chain joins TRBV7-9 and TRBJ2-2, with D perhaps matching TRBD2 (5 bases). V shed 5 bases and J shed 2 bases, with 12 bases lying between them. The CDR3 totals 15 residues. The germline CDR1 and CDR2 sequences are SEHNR and FQNEAQ (reference sequence). Written as DNA, the CDR3 is TGTGCCAGCAGCCCAGCGGTTACCAACACCGGGGAGCTGTTTTTT. This sequence encodes CASSPAVTNTGELFF.

Ten or more counts support this clone. The chain employs TRBV7-6 and TRBJ1-2; TRBD1 matches 9 bases. This CDR3 has 12 amino acids. Germline CDR1 and CDR2: SGHVS and FNYEAQ. Losses at the gene ends were 8 bases for V and 8 bases for J; bases not matched to a gene: 6. In DNA form, the CDR3 reads TGTGCCAGCGGGACAGGGAGTGGCGGCTACACCTTC. It yields the protein CASGTGSGGYTF.

This clone turned up a few times. Different DNA sequences within this sample yield the same CDR3. This rearrangement joins TRBV6-5 to TRBJ2-7; D perhaps matches TRBD1 (5 bases). The CDR3 covers 13 residues. Germline assignment: CDR1 MNHEY and CDR2 SVGAGI. The V gene lost 0 bases and the J gene lost 3 bases, with 6 bases spanning the gap. The CDR3 DNA reads TGTGCCAGCAGTTACTCGACAGACTACGAGCAGTACTTC. It yields the protein CASSYSTDYEQYF.

As for this clone: The same CDR3 can be traced to other DNA sequences in this sample. This chain joins TRBV4-2 and TRBJ1-5, with 8 bases matching TRBD1. Germline trimming cut 1 base from V and 4 bases from J; bases unmatched to any gene: 3. The CDR3 has 15 amino acids. Looked up from germline, CDR1 is LGHNA and CDR2 is YNFKEQ. The CDR3 DNA reads TGTGCCAGCAGCCAAGGCCGACAGGGGAATCAGCCCCAGCATTTT. Translated: CASSQGRQGNQPQHF.

CDR3 residues: CASSEGKGRVYEQYF. As DNA, the CDR3 is TGTGCCAGCAGTGAAGGAAAGGGAAGGGTCTACGAGCAGTACTTC. The chain is built from TRBV6-1 and TRBJ2-7; D uncertain. Looked up from germline, CDR1 is MNHNS and CDR2 is SASEGT. The CDR3 totals 15 residues. Deletions cut 1 base from V and 3 bases from J, with 13 bases between.

The CDR3 loop reads CASSDSGGSSYEQYF. Here the CDR3 DNA reads TGTGCCAGCAGTGACAGCGGGGGTAGCTCCTACGAGCAGTACTTC. The rearrangement joins TRBV25-1 to TRBJ2-7, with 8 positions matching TRBD2. The CDR3 has 15 residues. Trimming at V came to 3 bases and at J to 0 bases, leaving 4 bases not matched to a gene. The germline V gene has CDR1 MGHDK and CDR2 SYGVNS.

This chain joins TRBV28 and TRBJ2-7; no reliable D call. The V end was cut by 6 bases, the J end by 1 base, with 16 bases between. The length of the CDR3 is 15 residues. The germline CDR1 and CDR2 sequences are MDHEN and SYDVKM. CDR3 DNA: TGTGCCAGCAGCCGCCCCGCACCCAATTCCTACGAGCAGTACTTC. It is translated as CASSRPAPNSYEQYF.

J is TRBJ2-7 and V is TRBV5-1; no clear D gene. This CDR3 spans 14 amino acids. The V gene's germline CDR1 is SGHRS and CDR2 YFSETQ. V lost 5 bases to trimming and J lost 2 bases, with 14 bases between them. DNA of the CDR3: TGCGCCAGCAGTAGGGATTCCTCCACCTACGAGCAGTACTTC. Protein sequence: CASSRDSSTYEQYF.

This clone was observed a single time. V gene TRBV14 combines with J gene TRBJ2-5; D is undetermined. The CDR3 has 16 residues. Looked up from germline, CDR1 is SGHDN and CDR2 is FVKESK. Trimming cost V 0 bases and J 5 bases, with 16 bases left between them. The CDR3 coding sequence is TGTGCCAGCAGCCAAGATCAAACCACCTTGGGGGAGACCCAGTACTTC. Protein: CASSQDQTTLGETQYF.

This clone came up a few times. The V call is TRBV2, the J call TRBJ2-7; D may be TRBD2 (5 bases). CDR3 length equals 11 residues. V was trimmed by 8 bases and J by 11 bases, leaving 16 bases between them. Germline lookup yields CDR1 SNHLY and CDR2 FYNNEI. CDR3 bases: TGTGCCAGCTCATACTCCGGGCGGGAGTACTTC. Translating gives CASSYSGREYF.

In its sample, this clone was seen a few times. The V call is TRBV18, the J call TRBJ1-1, with D possibly TRBD1 on 5 matching bases. CDR1 and CDR2 from the germline V gene are KGHSH and LQKENI. Trimming removed 3 bases from V and 1 base from J, with 9 bases in between. The CDR3 totals 14 residues. In DNA form, the CDR3 reads TGTGCCAGCTCACCTTGGGGCAGGAACACTGAAGCTTTCTTT. Translated, it gives CASSPWGRNTEAFF.

The chain employs TRBV30 and TRBJ1-4; 9 bases agree with TRBD1. The CDR3 has 14 residues. The germline gives CDR1 GTSNPN, CDR2 SVGIG (reference sequence). J lost 6 bases, V lost 4 bases, and 6 bases had no gene match. CDR3 residues: CAWTQGARDEKLFF. The CDR3 bases are TGTGCCTGGACACAGGGGGCTCGGGATGAAAAACTGTTTTTT.

This sequence joins TRBV5-1 and TRBJ1-1; the match to TRBD1 covers 7 bases. Germline lookup yields CDR1 SGHRS and CDR2 YFSETQ. CDR3 length: 15 residues. J was trimmed by 4 bases and V by 0 bases; bases with no gene match: 6. The CDR3 reads CASSLETGSVTEAFF. The CDR3 DNA follows: TGCGCCAGCAGCTTGGAGACAGGGTCGGTCACTGAAGCTTTCTTT.

V gene TRBV28 combines with J gene TRBJ1-4; D is unresolved. The CDR3 sequence is 13 residues long. Germline V gene lookup returns CDR1 MDHEN and CDR2 SYDVKM. Between the trimmed V and J ends, which lost 6 bases and 6 bases, there was a span of 11 bases. The CDR3 DNA reads TGTGCCAGCAGCCCCGGCATGGATGAAAAACTGTTTTTT. Its protein product is CASSPGMDEKLFF.

At least ten counts were recorded for this clone. J is TRBJ2-1 and V is TRBV11-3, with 9 bases lining up with TRBD2. Germline CDR1 and CDR2: SGHNT and YENEEA. The CDR3 runs to 15 residues. The ends lost 5 bases at V and 7 bases at J; junction bases unmatched: 9. The CDR3: CASSPSGRISNEQFF. CDR3 nucleotide sequence: TGTGCCAGCAGCCCGAGCGGGAGGATATCAAATGAGCAGTTCTTC.

This clone is a singleton in its sample. This chain links TRBV5-1 with TRBJ2-5; D unresolved. CDR1 and CDR2 (germline): SGHRS, YFSETQ. V dropped 0 bases and J dropped 5 bases, with 8 bases sitting between them. CDR3 length: 13 amino acids. The DNA for the CDR3 is TGCGCCAGCAGCTTGGAAGCTTGGGAGACCCAGTACTTC. Translation: CASSLEAWETQYF.

This clone was detected a few times. The DNA for the CDR3 is TGTGCCAGCAGGGACAGGGGATATCAGCCCCAGCATTTT. This gives the protein CASRDRGYQPQHF. The chain has TRBV27 and TRBJ1-5, with 9 bases that match TRBD1. The CDR3 is made up of 13 amino acids. V trimming: 6 bases; J trimming: 5 bases; junction bases outside the gene matches: 2. The germline V gene has CDR1 MNHEY and CDR2 SMNVEV (reference sequence).